This section outlines one T cell receptor (beta chain) sequence together with its context. Produced via immunoSEQ multiplex PCR; TCRdb's table is partial and in-frame only. The table records about 190,000 clones, about 90% of them present only once. The sample belongs to a study of blood T cell repertoires in COVID-19. With V trimmed by 8 bases and J by 6 bases, 5 bases remained unmatched. Per germline, CDR1 LNHDA and CDR2 SQIVND (reference sequence). CDR3 length equals 12 residues. This clonotype was sampled from a young man with active or convalescent COVID-19. The sequenced sample was peripheral blood. J is TRBJ1-2 and V is TRBV19; TRBD1 matches 8 bases. The CDR3: CASSDRDNGYTF. In DNA form, the CDR3 reads TGTGCCAGTTCGGACAGGGATAATGGCTACACCTTC. Full variable domain (rest looked up from reference TRBV19 and TRBJ1-2): DGGITQSPKYLFRKEGQNVTLSCEQNLNHDAMYWYRQDPGQGLRLIYYSQIVNDFQKGDIAEGYSVSREKKESFPLTVTSAQKNPTAFYLCASSDRDNGYTFGSGTRLTVV.